Each of the 26 T cell receptor beta chains below was sequenced from the same sample in a study of cytomegalovirus exposure and HLA in healthy donors. The PCR contained 60 Vbeta and 13 Jbeta primers. Repertoires were generated with immunoSEQ multiplex PCR, while TCRdb's copy carries only in-frame clones and drops some. The data show under 250,000 clones, approximately 85% seen once. The sample taken for sequencing was PBMCs. The receptors were sampled from a woman aged 45-60 years in good health and CMV-seronegative.

This chain connects TRBV5-1 to TRBJ2-7; 7 bases match TRBD2. CDR1 and CDR2 from the germline V gene are SGHRS and YFSETQ. This CDR3 spans 15 amino acids. The trim removed 0 bases at V and 2 bases at J, leaving 5 bases unmatched. This CDR3 reads CASSLVASGAYEQYF. CDR3 DNA sequence: TGCGCCAGCAGCTTGGTGGCTAGCGGAGCCTACGAGCAGTACTTC.

This chain connects TRBV5-6 to TRBJ2-5; TRBD2 agrees at 12 bases. The V gene's germline CDR1 is SGHDT and CDR2 YYEEEE. The V and J ends lost 4 bases and 4 bases, in that order; junction bases with no gene match: 2. The CDR3 is 14 amino acids. The CDR3 DNA sequence: TGTGCCAGCAGCCAGGGACTAGCGGGAGAGACCCAGTACTTC. Its protein product is CASSQGLAGETQYF.

The rearrangement links TRBV5-4 to TRBJ2-7, with D maybe TRBD2 (5 bases). CDR1 is SGHNT and CDR2 is YYREEE in the germline V gene (reference sequence). Trimming cost V 0 bases and J 7 bases, with 14 bases left between them. This CDR3 spans 14 amino acids. CDR3 nucleotides: TGTGCCAGCAGCTTGGGGCTCCCTTCGGGAGAGCAGTACTTC. Translation: CASSLGLPSGEQYF.

The rearrangement links TRBV2 to TRBJ2-2; D uncertain. V gave up 1 base and J gave up 2 bases, with 11 bases separating them. Germline V CDR1 and CDR2: SNHLY, FYNNEI. The CDR3 consists of 16 residues. The CDR3 bases are TGTGCCAGCAGTGAAGTTGAGACAATAAACACCGGGGAGCTGTTTTTT. This encodes CASSEVETINTGELFF.

A single count supports this clone. The CDR3, as DNA: TGTGCCAGCTCACCACCGGGCGATACGCAGTATTTT. It yields the protein CASSPPGDTQYF. This chain connects TRBV18 to TRBJ2-3; D is unclear. The CDR3 extends over 12 amino acids. V was trimmed by 0 bases and J by 6 bases, leaving 4 bases between them. Germline lookup yields CDR1 KGHSH and CDR2 LQKENI. Complete variable domain (other parts from reference TRBV18 and TRBJ2-3): NAGVMQNPRHLVRRRGQEARLRCSPMKGHSHVYWYRQLPEEGLKFMVYLQKENIIDESGMPKERFSAEFPKEGPSILRIQQVVRGDSAAYFCASSPPGDTQYFGPGTRLTVL.

The chain uses TRBV14 and TRBJ1-1; TRBD1 aligns across 12 bases. The CDR3 contains 16 residues. Germline V lookup: CDR1 SGHDN, CDR2 FVKESK. V lost 4 bases to trimming and J lost 5 bases; unmatched junction nucleotides: 8. In DNA form, the CDR3 reads TGTGCCAGCAGCCTCGGGACAGGGGGCGCGGGAACTGAAGCTTTCTTT. Encoded protein: CASSLGTGGAGTEAFF. The full variable domain, rest sourced from reference TRBV14 and TRBJ1-1, is EAGVTQFPSHSVIEKGQTVTLRCDPISGHDNLYWYRRVMGKEIKFLLHFVKESKQDESGMPNNRFLAERTGGTYSTLKVQPAELEDSGVYFCASSLGTGGAGTEAFFGQGTRLTVV.

The V and J genes are TRBV28 and TRBJ1-5; 9 nucleotides agree with TRBD1. V gave up 5 bases and J gave up 7 bases; unmatched junction bases: 6. The CDR3 length is 14 residues. The V gene's germline CDR1 is MDHEN and CDR2 SYDVKM. CDR3 in amino acids: CASSDDRGGQPQHF. CDR3 sequence (DNA): TGTGCCAGCAGTGATGACAGGGGGGGACAGCCCCAGCATTTT.

V gene TRBV27 combines with J gene TRBJ2-7, with D hard to call. Trimming took off 5 bases at V and 4 bases at J, with 18 bases between the two ends. Germline lookup yields CDR1 MNHEY and CDR2 SMNVEV (reference sequence). The CDR3 is 15 amino acids. The CDR3 spells CASSPRLSHGYEQYF. The CDR3 DNA sequence: TGTGCCAGCAGTCCCCGGCTATCCCACGGGTACGAGCAGTACTTC.

The chain has TRBV28 and TRBJ2-7; D uncertain. The CDR3 length is 14 residues. Deletions cut 1 base from V and 0 bases from J, with 7 bases between. Per the germline V gene, CDR1 is MDHEN and CDR2 is SYDVKM. The CDR3 loop is CASSLSVFSYEQYF. The CDR3 DNA follows: TGTGCCAGCAGTTTATCGGTCTTCTCCTACGAGCAGTACTTC.

This sequence joins TRBV2 and TRBJ2-3; TRBD1 is a possible D gene (6 bases). Germline V gives CDR1 SNHLY, CDR2 FYNNEI. The CDR3 runs to 14 residues. Between the trimmed V and J ends, which lost 4 bases and 0 bases, there was a span of 8 bases. The CDR3 nucleotides read TGTGCCAGCAGTGCAGGGACAAGCACAGATACGCAGTATTTT. Translating gives CASSAGTSTDTQYF.

This chain links TRBV18 with TRBJ2-1; TRBD2 is a possible D gene (6 bases). V lost 0 bases and J lost 4, with 13 bases in between. CDR3 length equals 16 residues. Germline assignment: CDR1 KGHSH and CDR2 LQKENI. The chain's CDR3 is CASSPPPASAYNEQFF. The CDR3 region has the DNA TGTGCCAGCTCACCACCGCCGGCTAGCGCATACAATGAGCAGTTCTTC.

The chain links TRBV19 to TRBJ2-2; D gene uncertain. The length of the CDR3 is 14 residues. V dropped 5 bases and J dropped 0 bases, with 7 bases sitting between them. CDR1 and CDR2 (germline): LNHDA, SQIVND (reference sequence). The CDR3 sequence is CASSARPNTGELFF. The CDR3 DNA follows: TGTGCCAGTAGTGCCAGGCCGAACACCGGGGAGCTGTTTTTT.

The chain employs TRBV4-1 and TRBJ1-3; no definite D call. The CDR3 consists of 17 residues. Germline V gene sequence: CDR1 MGHRA, CDR2 YSYEKL. V was pared by 0 bases and J by 0 bases, with 12 bases between. CDR3 protein: CASSQEITSRSGNTIYF. Written as DNA, the CDR3 is TGCGCCAGCAGCCAAGAAATAACATCTCGCTCTGGAAACACCATATATTTT.

The gene calls are TRBV6-5 and TRBJ1-2; D not resolved. Germline lookup yields CDR1 MNHEY and CDR2 SVGAGI. V was clipped by 2 bases and J by 5 bases, with 12 bases between them. This CDR3 is built from 14 residues. DNA of the CDR3: TGTGCCAGCAGTTACAGGGAGTTTGGGTATGGCTACACCTTC. Its protein product is CASSYREFGYGYTF.

J is TRBJ2-7 and V is TRBV19; 8 bases are a match to TRBD1. The CDR3 is 15 residues long. Germline V gives CDR1 LNHDA, CDR2 SQIVND (reference sequence). V was pared by 6 bases and J by 8 bases, with 15 bases of the junction left unmatched. The chain's CDR3 is CASRSRDRPPTKQYF. Here the CDR3 DNA reads TGTGCCAGTAGGAGCCGGGACAGGCCTCCTACGAAGCAGTACTTC. Combining the CDR3 with reference TRBV19 and TRBJ2-7 gives the whole variable domain DGGITQSPKYLFRKEGQNVTLSCEQNLNHDAMYWYRQDPGQGLRLIYYSQIVNDFQKGDIAEGYSVSREKKESFPLTVTSAQKNPTAFYLCASRSRDRPPTKQYFGPGTRLTVT.

Remarks on this clone: Other DNA sequences in the sample encode the same CDR3. The rearrangement uses TRBV28 and TRBJ1-5, with TRBD1 matching 10 bases. The CDR3 covers 15 residues. Germline V gene sequence: CDR1 MDHEN, CDR2 SYDVKM. V lost 0 bases, J lost 4 bases, and 0 bases stayed unmatched. The CDR3 DNA follows: TGTGCCAGCAGTTTATGGGGACAGGGGAATCAGCCCCAGCATTTT. Residues: CASSLWGQGNQPQHF.

This clone was recorded a few times. The V gene is TRBV7-9, the J gene TRBJ2-5, with D maybe TRBD1 (5 bases). This CDR3 contains 14 residues. The V gene's germline CDR1 is SEHNR and CDR2 FQNEAQ (reference sequence). The V end was cut by 1 base, the J end by 5 bases, with 11 bases between. CDR3 nucleotide sequence: TGTGCCAGCAGCTTAGGGGGCCAGAGGGAGACCCAGTACTTC. Its translation is CASSLGGQRETQYF. Drawing the rest from reference TRBV7-9 and TRBJ2-5, the complete variable domain is DTGVSQNPRHKITKRGQNVTFRCDPISEHNRLYWYRQTLGQGPEFLTYFQNEAQLEKSRLLSDRFSAERPKGSFSTLEIQRTEQGDSAMYLCASSLGGQRETQYFGPGTRLLVL.

V and J are TRBV2 and TRBJ2-2; D not resolved. With 7 bases removed from V and 1 base from J, the gap between germline ends came to 10 bases. Germline CDR1 reads SNHLY; CDR2 reads FYNNEI. The CDR3 length is 14 residues. Written as DNA, the CDR3 is TGTGCCAGCAAGGAGACTTTGAACACCGGGGAGCTGTTTTTT. Encoded protein: CASKETLNTGELFF.

J is TRBJ1-3 and V is TRBV18, with a possible D match to TRBD1 (5 bases). This CDR3 is built from 15 residues. In germline, CDR1 is KGHSH, CDR2 LQKENI. V was pared by 2 bases and J by 0 bases, with 8 bases between. The CDR3 DNA reads as TGTGCCAGCTCACCAGACAGACACTCTGGAAACACCATATATTTT. Protein sequence: CASSPDRHSGNTIYF.

The chain recombines TRBV4-3 with TRBJ2-4; 7 bases agree with TRBD2. The germline CDR1 and CDR2 sequences are LGHNA and YSLEER. Trimming took 0 bases from V and 1 from J; bases not matched to a gene: 15. The length of the CDR3 is 20 residues. CDR3 amino acids: CASSQDTGGSGYGAKNIQYF. The CDR3, as DNA: TGCGCCAGCAGCCAAGATACGGGCGGGAGTGGGTACGGTGCCAAAAACATTCAGTACTTC.

This clone was seen a handful of times. As DNA, the CDR3 is TGTGCCAGCAGTTCCTCTTCCACCGGTACCTCCTACGAGCAGTACTTC. Translated, it gives CASSSSSTGTSYEQYF. V usage is TRBV27 and J usage is TRBJ2-7; D is uncertain. Trimming left V 4 bases short and J 0 bases short, with 16 bases between. The CDR3 contains 16 residues. The germline CDR1 and CDR2 sequences are MNHEY and SMNVEV (reference sequence).

The V gene is TRBV18, the J gene TRBJ1-6; 7 positions match TRBD1. Germline values: CDR1 KGHSH, CDR2 LQKENI. This CDR3 spans 16 amino acids. J gave up 9 bases and V 3 bases, and 11 bases lay outside the gene matches. The chain's CDR3 is CASSPLRDSGGSPLHF. The CDR3 coding sequence is TGTGCCAGCTCACCCCTCCGGGACAGTGGTGGTTCACCCCTCCACTTT.

The chain joins TRBV4-2 to TRBJ2-5; TRBD2 agrees at 11 bases. J gave up 1 base and V 4 bases, and 5 bases lay outside the gene matches. This CDR3 has 16 amino acids. Germline loops: CDR1 LGHNA, CDR2 YNFKEQ. The CDR3 loop reads CASSPGTSGLQETQYF. The CDR3 DNA follows: TGTGCCAGCAGCCCTGGGACTAGCGGACTCCAAGAGACCCAGTACTTC.

This clone was detected only a few times. J is TRBJ2-1 and V is TRBV9; possibly TRBD1 for D (5 bases). The CDR3 loop spans 15 amino acids. Germline CDR1 and CDR2: SGDLS and YYNGEE. V lost 0 bases to trimming and J lost 8 bases, with 15 bases between them. The CDR3, as DNA: TGTGCCAGCAGCGTAGGGGGCCTTAGGGGCGATGAGCAGTTCTTC. Translation gives CASSVGGLRGDEQFF.

The rearrangement uses TRBV5-5 and TRBJ1-1; D call uncertain. Trimming removed 0 bases from V and 4 bases from J, with 10 bases in between. This CDR3 contains 14 residues. Germline-derived CDR1 and CDR2 are SGHKS and YYEKEE (reference sequence). The CDR3: CASSLAGGSTEAFF. The CDR3 DNA reads TGTGCCAGCAGCTTGGCCGGAGGGAGCACTGAAGCTTTCTTT.

A remark on this clone: Other DNA sequences in the sample encode the same CDR3. The rearrangement links TRBV29-1 to TRBJ2-7, with 7 positions matching TRBD1. Trimming removed 7 bases from V and 1 base from J; junction bases left unmatched: 1. The CDR3 loop spans 11 amino acids. Germline CDR1 SQVTM, CDR2 ANQGSEA. The DNA of the CDR3 is TGCAGCGCGGGACAGTCCTACGAGCAGTACTTC. It codes for CSAGQSYEQYF.